A selection of T cell receptor beta chains follows, all from one sample in a study of CD8 T cells in Susac syndrome. Each CDR3 protein is one row after TCRdb ran MiXCR on the immunoSEQ multiplex PCR reads. The sample contains 65,000 to 95,000 distinct CDR3 sequences, roughly 94% of which appear only once. The source material was CD8+ T cells from PBMCs. These receptors were obtained from a human donor with Susac syndrome. The CDR3 runs from the conserved cysteine through the conserved F or W. D genes are given only for firm matches. Size is omitted from some rows. Given values are once, few, many or a class for expanded clones.

size: NA
V: TRBV7-3
D: TRBD1
J: TRBJ2-1
CDR3: CASSLTGPGGEQFF
DNA: TGTGCCAGCAGCTTAACAGGCCCAGGGGGTGAGCAGTTCTTC

size: NA
V: TRBV7-2
D: NA
J: TRBJ2-6
CDR3: CASSSPLGANVLTF
DNA: TGTGCCAGCAGCTCCCCCCTCGGGGCCAACGTCCTGACTTTC

size: once
V: TRBV28
D: NA
J: TRBJ1-1
CDR3: CASSLVVAEAFF
DNA: TGTGCCAGCAGTTTAGTAGTCGCTGAAGCTTTCTTT

size: NA
V: TRBV28
D: TRBD2
J: TRBJ2-3
CDR3: CASSGSGRDTQYF
DNA: TGTGCCAGCAGCGGGAGCGGGAGAGATACGCAGTATTTT

size: once
V: TRBV2
D: NA
J: TRBJ1-3
CDR3: CASSRSGDRGNTIYF
DNA: TGTGCCAGCAGTCGAAGCGGAGACCGAGGAAACACCATATATTTT

size: NA
V: TRBV11-2
D: TRBD2
J: TRBJ2-1
CDR3: CASSYSGTSDNEQFF
DNA: TGTGCCAGCAGCTACTCCGGGACTAGTGACAATGAGCAGTTCTTC

size: NA
V: TRBV13
D: TRBD1
J: TRBJ2-7
CDR3: CASSLADRVYEQYF
DNA: TGTGCCAGCAGCTTAGCGGACAGGGTATACGAGCAGTACTTC

size: NA
V: TRBV3-1
D: NA
J: TRBJ2-2
CDR3: CASSPDRNTGELFF
DNA: TGTGCCAGCAGCCCGGACAGGAACACCGGGGAGCTGTTTTTT

size: NA
V: TRBV6-2/TRBV6-3
D: NA
J: TRBJ2-7
CDR3: CASSYSVYEQYF
DNA: TGTGCCAGCAGTTACTCGGTCTACGAGCAGTACTTC

size: NA
V: TRBV24-1
D: TRBD1
J: TRBJ2-5
CDR3: CATSDLRGDRGPGTQYF
DNA: TGTGCCACCAGTGATTTGCGGGGGGACAGGGGGCCCGGGACCCAGTACTTC

size: NA
V: TRBV20-1
D: TRBD2
J: TRBJ2-3
CDR3: CSARDGTSGDTDTQYF
DNA: TGCAGTGCTAGAGATGGGACTAGCGGGGACACAGATACGCAGTATTTT

size: NA
V: TRBV19
D: TRBD2
J: TRBJ2-5
CDR3: CASSIYPALAGQETQYF
DNA: TGTGCCAGTAGTATCTACCCCGCACTAGCGGGGCAAGAGACCCAGTACTTC

size: NA
V: TRBV4-3
D: NA
J: TRBJ2-5
CDR3: CASSQDLQGTQYF
DNA: TGCGCCAGCAGCCAAGATCTTCAGGGGACCCAGTACTTC

size: NA
V: TRBV20-1
D: NA
J: TRBJ2-7
CDR3: CSARAGLSYEQYF
DNA: TGCAGTGCTAGAGCCGGGCTCTCCTACGAGCAGTACTTC

size: NA
V: TRBV12-3/TRBV12-4
D: TRBD2
J: TRBJ2-7
CDR3: CASSPGSLAGLAGLAYEQYF
DNA: TGTGCCAGCAGCCCCGGAAGTCTTGCGGGACTAGCGGGACTAGCCTACGAGCAGTACTTC

size: NA
V: TRBV7-6
D: TRBD1
J: TRBJ1-4
CDR3: CASSLGPDRVVGEKLFF
DNA: TGTGCCAGCAGCTTGGGCCCCGACAGGGTTGTGGGTGAAAAACTGTTTTTT

size: NA
V: TRBV15
D: NA
J: TRBJ2-1
CDR3: CATSSSRGETDNEQFF
DNA: TGTGCCACCAGCAGTTCTAGGGGGGAGACGGACAATGAGCAGTTCTTC

size: NA
V: TRBV27
D: NA
J: TRBJ2-3
CDR3: CASSLRSTDTQYF
DNA: TGTGCCAGCAGTTTAAGGTCCACAGATACGCAGTATTTT

size: NA
V: TRBV29-1
D: NA
J: TRBJ1-2
CDR3: CSVDLASQYYGYTF
DNA: TGCAGCGTTGATTTGGCCAGCCAGTACTATGGCTACACCTTC

size: NA
V: TRBV5-4
D: NA
J: TRBJ2-7
CDR3: CASSLEGPGDEQYF
DNA: TGTGCCAGCAGCTTGGAGGGGCCGGGGGACGAGCAGTACTTC

size: NA
V: TRBV29-1
D: TRBD1
J: TRBJ2-1
CDR3: CSVDPTDRDNNEQFF
DNA: TGCAGCGTTGACCCTACGGACAGGGACAACAATGAGCAGTTCTTC

size: NA
V: TRBV14
D: NA
J: TRBJ2-7
CDR3: CASSQEPGAYEQYF
DNA: TGTGCCAGCAGCCAAGAGCCAGGGGCCTACGAGCAGTACTTC

size: NA
V: TRBV13
D: TRBD1
J: TRBJ1-2
CDR3: CASSPGTGGGFHYGYTF
DNA: TGTGCCAGCAGCCCTGGGACAGGGGGCGGCTTCCACTATGGCTACACCTTC

size: NA
V: TRBV28
D: TRBD1
J: TRBJ2-5
CDR3: CASNRGTVRWETQYF
DNA: TGTGCCAGCAATCGAGGGACAGTCCGTTGGGAGACCCAGTACTTC

size: NA
V: TRBV7-9
D: TRBD1
J: TRBJ2-7
CDR3: CASSSGTEGYEQYF
DNA: TGTGCCAGCAGCAGTGGGACAGAGGGCTACGAGCAGTACTTC

size: NA
V: TRBV4-3
D: NA
J: TRBJ2-7
CDR3: CASSQEGWDPSYEQYF
DNA: TGCGCCAGCAGCCAAGAAGGCTGGGACCCCTCCTACGAGCAGTACTTC

size: NA
V: TRBV3-1
D: NA
J: TRBJ2-1
CDR3: CASSLTGALGDEQFF
DNA: TGTGCCAGCAGCCTGACCGGGGCTTTAGGGGATGAGCAGTTCTTC

size: NA
V: TRBV28
D: NA
J: TRBJ2-5
CDR3: CASSPLGLQETQYF
DNA: TGTGCCAGCAGTCCGCTGGGACTGCAAGAGACCCAGTACTTC

size: NA
V: TRBV7-8
D: TRBD1
J: TRBJ2-5
CDR3: CASSTGTGRAETQYF
DNA: TGTGCCAGCAGCACCGGGACAGGAAGAGCAGAGACCCAGTACTTC